Listed below are T cell receptor beta chains from one sample, sequenced in a study of Ad26.COV2.S vaccination and SARS-CoV-2 variants. Assay: immunoSEQ multiplex PCR; the TCRdb copy retains only in-frame clones and omits some. The repertoire holds fewer than 400,000 clones, with around 91% as singletons. Sequences were derived from peripheral blood, sampled in a trial of Ad26.COV2.S vaccine versus placebo. The receptors were gathered from a person between 18 and 60 years old who received the Ad26.COV2.S COVID-19 vaccine or a placebo. Both conserved end residues are part of each CDR3. The D gene is left open where the match is weak. The size of a clone is reported for some rows only, either as once, few or many, or as a class for expanded clones.

d_gene: TRBD2
abundance: once
v_gene: TRBV4-1
j_gene: TRBJ2-7
CDR3nt: TGCGCCAGCAGCGCGGGACTAGCGGGAGAGCAGTACTTC
CDR3aa: CASSAGLAGEQYF

d_gene: -
abundance: once
v_gene: TRBV4-1
j_gene: TRBJ1-2
CDR3nt: TGCGCCAGCAGCCAAGAGGACCCTTTCTATGGCTACACCTTC
CDR3aa: CASSQEDPFYGYTF

d_gene: -
abundance: -
v_gene: TRBV21-1
j_gene: TRBJ2-7
CDR3nt: TGTGCCAGCAGCAAAGACCGACTAGCGGGAGACCACGAGCAGTACTTC
CDR3aa: CASSKDRLAGDHEQYF

d_gene: TRBD1
abundance: once
v_gene: TRBV4-3
j_gene: TRBJ2-2
CDR3nt: TGCGCCAGCAGCCAAGAGGCACAGGGGGCGGTCGGGGAGCTGTTTTTT
CDR3aa: CASSQEAQGAVGELFF

d_gene: TRBD1
abundance: -
v_gene: TRBV2
j_gene: TRBJ2-3
CDR3nt: TGTGCCAGCAGTTTCGGGACAGGTTCAGGAGATACGCAGTATTTT
CDR3aa: CASSFGTGSGDTQYF

d_gene: -
abundance: -
v_gene: TRBV19
j_gene: TRBJ2-3
CDR3nt: TGTGCCAGTAGTATTGCCCGTTGGGCAGATACGCAGTATTTT
CDR3aa: CASSIARWADTQYF

d_gene: TRBD1
abundance: -
v_gene: TRBV18
j_gene: TRBJ2-5
CDR3nt: TGTGCCAGCTCACAGTCAATGACAGGGATGGGCGAGACCCAGTACTTC
CDR3aa: CASSQSMTGMGETQYF

d_gene: -
abundance: -
v_gene: TRBV7-3
j_gene: TRBJ2-3
CDR3nt: TGTGCCAGCAGTCTCGGCGGCACAGATACGCAGTATTTT
CDR3aa: CASSLGGTDTQYF

d_gene: -
abundance: -
v_gene: TRBV18
j_gene: TRBJ2-5
CDR3nt: TGTGCCAGCTCACCACTGAACGCGGGGGAGACCCAGTACTTC
CDR3aa: CASSPLNAGETQYF

d_gene: TRBD1
abundance: -
v_gene: TRBV27
j_gene: TRBJ1-5
CDR3nt: TGTGCCAGCTCTGGGACAGGCTATCAGCCCCAGCATTTT
CDR3aa: CASSGTGYQPQHF

d_gene: -
abundance: -
v_gene: TRBV7-9
j_gene: TRBJ2-6
CDR3nt: TGTGCCAGCAGCTTAGCTACGGGGGCCAACGTCCTGACTTTC
CDR3aa: CASSLATGANVLTF

d_gene: -
abundance: once
v_gene: TRBV10-3
j_gene: TRBJ1-4
CDR3nt: TGTGCCATTTCCCCAGGGTCAACTAATGAAAAACTGTTTTTT
CDR3aa: CAISPGSTNEKLFF

d_gene: -
abundance: -
v_gene: TRBV5-6
j_gene: TRBJ1-6
CDR3nt: TGTGCCAGCAGCTTGGCCGGGGGGAGCCCCCTCCACTTT
CDR3aa: CASSLAGGSPLHF

d_gene: -
abundance: -
v_gene: TRBV4-3
j_gene: TRBJ2-2
CDR3nt: TGCGCCAGCAGCCAAGACAGGTCTCACGGGGAGCTGTTTTTT
CDR3aa: CASSQDRSHGELFF

d_gene: -
abundance: -
v_gene: TRBV4-1
j_gene: TRBJ2-3
CDR3nt: TGCGCCAGCAGCCTGATCGGGTTTACTAGCACAGATACGCAGTATTTT
CDR3aa: CASSLIGFTSTDTQYF

d_gene: TRBD2
abundance: -
v_gene: TRBV7-2
j_gene: TRBJ2-7
CDR3nt: TGTGCCAGCAGCAATGTAGCGGGAGGTTACGAGCAGTACTTC
CDR3aa: CASSNVAGGYEQYF